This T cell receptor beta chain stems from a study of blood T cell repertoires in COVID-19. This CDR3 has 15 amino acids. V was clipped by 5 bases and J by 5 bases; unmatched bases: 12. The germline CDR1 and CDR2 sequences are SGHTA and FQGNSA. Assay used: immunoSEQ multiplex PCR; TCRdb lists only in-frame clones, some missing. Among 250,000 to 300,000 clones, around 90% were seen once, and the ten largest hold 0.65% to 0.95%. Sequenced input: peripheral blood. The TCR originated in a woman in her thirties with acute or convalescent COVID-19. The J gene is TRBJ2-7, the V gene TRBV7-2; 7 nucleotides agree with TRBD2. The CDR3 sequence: CASSPGPRERNEQYF. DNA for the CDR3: TGTGCCAGCAGCCCCGGGCCGCGGGAGAGGAACGAGCAGTACTTC.